This T cell receptor (beta chain) was identified in a study of T cells in localized non-small cell lung cancer. Overall study results and limits: Adjacent lung was found to contain a median about 62 of the top 100 tumor clones. Multi-region tumor sequencing was not done, so intratumor heterogeneity could not be excluded.

This clone was seen a single time. Antigen: not known. Clones were read by immunoSEQ multiplex PCR, and TCRdb kept only the in-frame ones, dropping some. The sample records about 59,000 clones, about 90% being singletons. The input for sequencing was peripheral blood, taken before any cancer treatment. This receptor was obtained from a man between 40 and 70 years old with stage I squamous cell lung carcinoma.

The CDR3 sequence: CASQEWTGGTDTQYF. The CDR3 DNA sequence: TGCGCCAGCCAGGAGTGGACAGGTGGCACAGATACGCAGTATTTT. The chain employs TRBV5-1 and TRBJ2-3; 7 positions agree with TRBD1. V lost 7 bases and J lost 1; bases outside the gene matches: 9. Germline assignment: CDR1 SGHRS and CDR2 YFSETQ. The CDR3 is 15 residues long.